These 22 T cell receptor beta chains were all obtained from the same sample, sequenced in a study of cytomegalovirus exposure and HLA in healthy donors. With 60 Vbeta and 13 Jbeta primers, the PCR was carried out. The repertoire was sequenced with immunoSEQ multiplex PCR; TCRdb's copy has only in-frame clones and lacks some. The data show 200,000 to 250,000 clones, with around 89% seen just once and roughly 1% held by the top ten. The sample was PBMCs. The receptors derive from a woman between 18 and 29 years old in good health and CMV-seronegative.

This clone has more than one count but fewer than ten. The chain is built from TRBV4-1 and TRBJ2-7; TRBD1 matches 9 bases. This CDR3 has 17 residues. Trimming at V came to 1 base and at J to 5 bases, leaving 12 bases not matched to a gene. Germline V gene data show CDR1 as MGHRA and CDR2 as YSYEKL. The DNA for the CDR3 is TGCGCCAGCAGCCAAGCCCCGGGACAGGGTGTTCGCGACGAGCAGTACTTC. Translated, it gives CASSQAPGQGVRDEQYF.

V is TRBV4-2 and J is TRBJ2-7; 9 nucleotides match TRBD2. V dropped 3 bases and J dropped 3; count of bases not matched to a gene: 6. CDR3 length: 15 residues. Germline V gene sequence: CDR1 LGHNA, CDR2 YNFKEQ. Here the CDR3 reads CASSHRSSGNYEQYF. Here the CDR3 DNA reads TGTGCCAGCAGCCACCGCTCTAGCGGGAACTACGAGCAGTACTTC.

The chain recombines TRBV10-1 with TRBJ2-2, with 7 bases aligning to TRBD2. The length of the CDR3 is 15 residues. V lost 3 bases and J lost 11; bases outside the gene matches: 12. Germline values: CDR1 WNHNN, CDR2 SYGVQD (reference sequence). This CDR3 is CASSDPSAGGSELFF. Here the CDR3 DNA reads TGCGCCAGCAGTGACCCCTCGGCGGGCGGGAGTGAGCTGTTTTTT.

This clone was observed once. The V call is TRBV2, the J call TRBJ2-7; 13 bases align to TRBD2. Germline values: CDR1 SNHLY, CDR2 FYNNEI. The trim removed 8 bases at V and 4 bases at J, leaving 2 bases unmatched. The length of the CDR3 is 13 residues. The CDR3 DNA sequence: TGTGCCAGCGGGGGACTAGCGGGATACGAGCAGTACTTC. It specifies CASGGLAGYEQYF.

The V gene is TRBV2, the J gene TRBJ1-5; 8 bases map to TRBD1. The junction had 4 bases not matched to a gene; V was cut back by 6 bases and J by 6 bases. The CDR3 has 13 amino acids. Per germline, CDR1 SNHLY and CDR2 FYNNEI. CDR3 sequence (DNA): TGTGCCAGCAGAACAGGGGGAGGTCAGCCCCAGCATTTT. It is translated as CASRTGGGQPQHF.

V gene TRBV9 combines with J gene TRBJ2-3; TRBD1 matches at 8 bases. CDR3 length: 16 amino acids. The junction had 6 bases not matched to a gene; V was cut back by 3 bases and J by 0 bases. Germline V gene data show CDR1 as SGDLS and CDR2 as YYNGEE. The CDR3 region has the DNA TGTGCCAGCAGCGGAGGACAGGGAATAAGCACAGATACGCAGTATTTT. Its translation: CASSGGQGISTDTQYF.

The CDR3 DNA reads as TGTGCCAGCAGATTCCGGGACTCCAAGGGGTACGAGCAGTACTTC. Translated: CASRFRDSKGYEQYF. The V call is TRBV5-5, the J call TRBJ2-7, with a possible D match to TRBD2 (6 bases). Germline CDR1 SGHKS, CDR2 YYEKEE (reference sequence). The CDR3 loop spans 15 amino acids. V gave up 5 bases and J gave up 4 bases, with 19 bases separating them. The variable domain in full, completed from reference TRBV5-5 and TRBJ2-7, reads DAGVTQSPTHLIKTRGQQVTLRCSPISGHKSVSWYQQVLGQGPQFIFQYYEKEERGRGNFPDRFSARQFPNYSSELNVNALLLGDSALYLCASRFRDSKGYEQYFGPGTRLTVT.

This rearrangement joins TRBV29-1 to TRBJ2-5; 9 bases agree with TRBD2. The ends lost 2 bases at V and 4 bases at J; junction bases unmatched: 8. This CDR3 has 15 amino acids. The germline V gene encodes CDR1 SQVTM and CDR2 ANQGSEA. Here the CDR3 reads CSVEFGGGGVETQYF. CDR3 nucleotides: TGCAGCGTTGAATTCGGCGGGGGGGGTGTAGAGACCCAGTACTTC.

The chain is built from TRBV7-2 and TRBJ2-3; D may be TRBD2 (5 bases). The CDR3 length is 16 residues. Germline V gives CDR1 SGHTA, CDR2 FQGNSA. Trimming shortened V by 5 bases and J by 2 bases, and 17 bases separated the two germline ends. CDR3 loop: CASSASREADTDTQYF. The CDR3 nucleotides are TGTGCCAGCAGCGCTAGCAGAGAGGCGGACACAGATACGCAGTATTTT.

This chain uses TRBV19 with TRBJ1-2; 7 bases agree with TRBD1. Germline loops: CDR1 LNHDA, CDR2 SQIVND (reference sequence). This CDR3 is 15 amino acids long. V lost 4 bases to trimming and J lost 4 bases; unmatched junction nucleotides: 9. CDR3 bases: TGTGCCAGTAGTAGCAGGGGGAGAATTCCCTATGGCTACACCTTC. This codes for CASSSRGRIPYGYTF.

The chain uses TRBV6-5 and TRBJ1-6, with D uncertain. Germline CDR1 is MNHEY and CDR2 is SVGAGI. This CDR3 comprises 14 residues. The V end was cut by 0 bases, the J end by 9 bases, with 9 bases between. CDR3 in amino acids: CASSYSRLLSPLHF. Here the CDR3 DNA reads TGTGCCAGCAGTTACTCGAGGTTACTTTCACCCCTCCACTTT.

The sample holds one count of this clone. The J gene is TRBJ2-2, the V gene TRBV7-2; D unclear. Germline lookup yields CDR1 SGHTA and CDR2 FQGNSA. This CDR3 has 16 amino acids. Between the trimmed V and J ends, which lost 0 bases and 4 bases, there was a span of 12 bases. CDR3 protein: CASSLAVAGPTGELFF. The CDR3 DNA reads TGTGCCAGCAGCTTAGCAGTGGCAGGCCCCACCGGGGAGCTGTTTTTT.

This chain links TRBV7-8 with TRBJ1-1; 11 positions agree with TRBD1. V lost 5 bases and J lost 4; bases outside the gene matches: 3. Looked up from germline, CDR1 is SGHVS and CDR2 is FQNEAQ. The CDR3 contains 14 residues. The CDR3 loop is CASSRDRGTTEAFF. The DNA for the CDR3 is TGTGCCAGCAGCCGGGACAGGGGGACCACTGAAGCTTTCTTT.

V is TRBV5-1 and J is TRBJ1-5; 10 positions agree with TRBD1. CDR1 and CDR2 (germline): SGHRS, YFSETQ. Trimming at V came to 0 bases and at J to 7 bases, leaving 4 bases not matched to a gene. CDR3 length equals 15 residues. The CDR3 coding sequence is TGCGCCAGCAGCTTGGCGACAGGGGGCAGCCAGCCCCAGCATTTT. Translation gives CASSLATGGSQPQHF.

DNA of the CDR3: TGTGCCAGCAGCTTAGGCGGGGGGTACACCGGGGAGCTGTTTTTT. Translated, it gives CASSLGGGYTGELFF. The chain combines TRBV5-4 with TRBJ2-2; the match to TRBD2 covers 8 bases. The CDR3 loop spans 15 amino acids. V lost 2 bases to trimming and J lost 3 bases; unmatched junction nucleotides: 3. Germline V gene sequence: CDR1 SGHNT, CDR2 YYREEE (reference sequence).

This rearrangement joins TRBV10-3 to TRBJ1-2; a weak D match, TRBD1 (5 bases). Trimming took off 0 bases at V and 3 bases at J, with 11 bases between the two ends. CDR3 size: 15 residues. Germline V gene lookup returns CDR1 ENHRY and CDR2 SYGVKD. CDR3: CAISESKGRDYGYTF. The CDR3 region has the DNA TGTGCCATCAGTGAGTCGAAGGGCAGGGACTATGGCTACACCTTC.

The count of this clone is one. The rearrangement joins TRBV9 to TRBJ2-2; 10 bases line up with TRBD2. J gave up 4 bases and V 2 bases, and 2 bases lay outside the gene matches. CDR3 length equals 15 residues. Germline assignment: CDR1 SGDLS and CDR2 YYNGEE. The DNA of the CDR3 is TGTGCCAGCAGCGTCCCTAGCGGGGGCACCGGGGAGCTGTTTTTT. Protein sequence: CASSVPSGGTGELFF.

The genes are TRBV9 and TRBJ2-3, with 7 positions matching TRBD2. The CDR3 spans 16 residues. After removal of 2 bases from V and 0 bases from J, the junction contained 6 bases not matched to a gene. Per germline, CDR1 SGDLS and CDR2 YYNGEE. CDR3 region: CASSVSASGSTDTQYF. Written as DNA, the CDR3 is TGTGCCAGCAGCGTTTCGGCTAGCGGAAGCACAGATACGCAGTATTTT.

This chain joins TRBV20-1 and TRBJ1-2; TRBD1 matches 7 bases. V trimming: 6 bases; J trimming: 13 bases; junction bases outside the gene matches: 11. Germline-derived CDR1 and CDR2 are DFQATT and SNEGSKA (reference sequence). The CDR3 length is 11 residues. The CDR3 here is CSAKGQAGFTF. The CDR3 DNA follows: TGCAGTGCCAAAGGACAGGCGGGATTCACCTTC.

The chain uses TRBV7-9 and TRBJ2-3; D remains ambiguous. CDR3 size: 15 residues. V gave up 5 bases and J gave up 4 bases, with 16 bases separating them. Germline V CDR1 and CDR2: SEHNR, FQNEAQ (reference sequence). The CDR3 DNA reads as TGTGCCAGCAGCCCGACTTTTGGCGCAGCAGATACGCAGTATTTT. Encoded protein: CASSPTFGAADTQYF.

The chain joins TRBV7-2 to TRBJ1-1; D is unresolved. Germline loops: CDR1 SGHTA, CDR2 FQGNSA. V lost 4 bases, J lost 2 bases, and 11 bases lay in between. The CDR3 is 14 residues long. The CDR3 DNA follows: TGTGCCAGCAGCTCCCGCCGGGTTAACACTGAAGCTTTCTTT. Encoded protein: CASSSRRVNTEAFF.

The genes are TRBV9 and TRBJ1-1; unclear D gene. The CDR3 is 13 residues long. V lost 2 bases and J lost 5, with 10 bases in between. Germline CDR1 is SGDLS and CDR2 is YYNGEE. Written as DNA, the CDR3 is TGTGCCAGCAGCGTCCAGCAGGCAACTGAAGCTTTCTTT. The encoded protein is CASSVQQATEAFF.